A single sample gave rise to the 7 T cell receptor beta chains below, sequenced in a study of blood T cell repertoires in COVID-19. Only in-frame clones appear in the TCRdb table, and some are missing; sequencing was by immunoSEQ multiplex PCR. Of under 250,000 clones listed, approximately 81% are singletons. What was sequenced was peripheral blood. These receptors were taken from an elderly woman with acute or convalescent COVID-19.

In the case of this clone: This sample also contains other DNA sequences that code for the same CDR3. CDR3 protein: CAISEGQGYGYTF. CDR3 nucleotides: TGTGCCATCAGTGAGGGACAGGGCTATGGCTACACCTTC. V usage is TRBV10-3 and J usage is TRBJ1-2; 8 nucleotides align to TRBD1. V lost 2 bases to trimming and J lost 4 bases; unmatched junction nucleotides: 0. Germline CDR1 reads ENHRY; CDR2 reads SYGVKD. The CDR3 contains 13 residues.

DNA for the CDR3: TGTGCCAGCAGCTGGGGAGAGAACACTGAAGCTTTCTTT. Translated: CASSWGENTEAFF. V gene TRBV7-9 combines with J gene TRBJ1-1, with D unclear. Germline loops: CDR1 SEHNR, CDR2 FQNEAQ (reference sequence). This CDR3 has 13 residues. The V end lost 4 bases, the J end lost 1 base, and 7 bases lay between the germline ends.

This clone was detected once. The gene calls are TRBV7-2 and TRBJ1-1; D unresolved. The germline gives CDR1 SGHTA, CDR2 FQGNSA. The CDR3 contains 13 residues. Trimming took off 5 bases at V and 2 bases at J, with 9 bases between the two ends. CDR3 nucleotides: TGTGCCAGCAGCGCTACTAGCAACACTGAAGCTTTCTTT. It is translated as CASSATSNTEAFF.

V usage is TRBV10-3 and J usage is TRBJ1-1; 8 bases agree with TRBD1. The CDR3 is made up of 14 amino acids. With 10 bases clipped from V and 4 bases from J, the junction kept 11 bases outside the gene matches. CDR1 and CDR2 (germline): ENHRY, SYGVKD. In nucleotides, the CDR3 is TGTGCCACCAACCAGGGGGCTAGGAGCACTGAAGCTTTCTTT. Its translation: CATNQGARSTEAFF.

The rearrangement links TRBV21-1 to TRBJ2-3; TRBD2 is the table's D call and was not checked against the DNA. TRBV21-1 is shown as a pseudogene. The CDR3 runs to 17 residues. The CDR3 protein is CASSPHGPSGGGDTQYF. Here the CDR3 DNA reads TGTGCCAGCAGCCCCCACGGGCCTAGCGGGGGGGGAGATACGCAGTATTTT.

In this sample, this clone turned up once. This sequence joins TRBV4-1 and TRBJ1-5; 7 bases map to TRBD1. V shed 4 bases, J shed 1 base, and the junction held 13 bases outside the gene matches. In germline, CDR1 is MGHRA, CDR2 YSYEKL. The CDR3 runs to 18 residues. CDR3 in DNA: TGCGCCAGCAGCCTATGGGGTAAGCCGGGACAGAGCAATCAGCCCCAGCATTTT. As protein: CASSLWGKPGQSNQPQHF.

This clone was counted a single time. The V and J genes are TRBV18 and TRBJ2-7; 8 nucleotides line up with TRBD1. V trimming: 3 bases; J trimming: 0 bases; junction bases outside the gene matches: 4. Germline V gene sequence: CDR1 KGHSH, CDR2 LQKENI. The CDR3 covers 15 residues. The DNA for the CDR3 is TGTGCCAGCTCACCTGGACAGGGAGGCTCCTACGAGCAGTACTTC. Protein product: CASSPGQGGSYEQYF.